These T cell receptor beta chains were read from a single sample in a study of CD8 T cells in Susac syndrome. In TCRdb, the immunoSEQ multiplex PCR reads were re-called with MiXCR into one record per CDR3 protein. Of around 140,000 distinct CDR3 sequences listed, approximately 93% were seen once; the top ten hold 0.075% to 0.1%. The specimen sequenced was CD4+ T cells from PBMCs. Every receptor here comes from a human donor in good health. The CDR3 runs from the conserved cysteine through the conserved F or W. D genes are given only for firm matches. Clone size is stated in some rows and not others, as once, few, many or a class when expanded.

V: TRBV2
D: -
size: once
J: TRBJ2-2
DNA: TGTGCCAGCAGTGAACGGGGGACGGATGCCGGGGAGCTGTTTTTT
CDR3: CASSERGTDAGELFF

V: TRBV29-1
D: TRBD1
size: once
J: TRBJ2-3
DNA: TGCAGCGTCGGGACAGGGCTAAGCACAGATACGCAGTATTTT
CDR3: CSVGTGLSTDTQYF

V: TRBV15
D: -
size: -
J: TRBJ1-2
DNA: TGTGCCACCAGCAGTCTCCGGGGTAGCGCTGGCTACACCTTC
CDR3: CATSSLRGSAGYTF

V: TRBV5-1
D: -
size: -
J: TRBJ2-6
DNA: TGCGCCAGCAGCTCTATGGCTACTGGGGCCAACGTCCTGACTTTC
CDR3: CASSSMATGANVLTF

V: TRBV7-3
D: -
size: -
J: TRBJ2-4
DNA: TGTGCCAGCAGCTTAAATCGGGGAAACATTCAGTACTTC
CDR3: CASSLNRGNIQYF

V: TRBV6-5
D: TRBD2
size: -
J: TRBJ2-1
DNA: TGTGCCAGCAGTGCTTGGACGGGAGGCAATGAGCAGTTCTTC
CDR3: CASSAWTGGNEQFF

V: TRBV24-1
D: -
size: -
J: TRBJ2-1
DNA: TGTGCCACCAGTGAACCGGGGGCCAATGAGCAGTTCTTC
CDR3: CATSEPGANEQFF

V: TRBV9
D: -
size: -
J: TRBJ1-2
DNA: TGTGCCAGCAGCGTAGCTGCGATGGGTGCTAACTATGGCTACACCTTC
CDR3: CASSVAAMGANYGYTF

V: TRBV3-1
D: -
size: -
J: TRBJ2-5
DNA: TGTGCCAGCAGCCAAGATTGGGACCAGCAGACCCAGTACTTC
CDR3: CASSQDWDQQTQYF

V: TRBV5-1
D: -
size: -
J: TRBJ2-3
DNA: TGCGCCAGCAGCTTGGAGGACGGACGCACAGATACGCAGTATTTT
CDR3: CASSLEDGRTDTQYF

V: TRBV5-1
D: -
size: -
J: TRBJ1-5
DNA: TGCGCCAGCAGCTTGGAACCCGGCCAAGGTCAGCCCCAGCATTTT
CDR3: CASSLEPGQGQPQHF

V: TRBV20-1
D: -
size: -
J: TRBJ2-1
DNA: TGCAGTGGGGAGACTTCCTACAATGAGCAGTTCTTC
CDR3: CSGETSYNEQFF

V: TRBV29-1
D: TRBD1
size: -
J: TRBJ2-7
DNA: TGCAGCGTTCTCCGGGACAGCTACGAGCAGTACTTC
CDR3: CSVLRDSYEQYF

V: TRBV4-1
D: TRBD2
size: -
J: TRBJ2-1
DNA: TGCGCCAGCAGCCAAGTGGCGGGAGGGGGAGTCTACAATGAGCAGTTCTTC
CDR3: CASSQVAGGGVYNEQFF

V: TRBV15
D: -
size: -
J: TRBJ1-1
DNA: TGTGCCACCAGCAGAGAGATGGCATTTGGAGCTTTCTTT
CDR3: CATSREMAFGAFF

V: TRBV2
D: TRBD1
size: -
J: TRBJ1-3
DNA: TGTGCCAGCAGTGAAGATGGGACAGGGGTCGGAAACACCATATATTTT
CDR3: CASSEDGTGVGNTIYF

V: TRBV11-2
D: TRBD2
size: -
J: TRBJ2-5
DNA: TGTGCCAGCAGCTTAGCGGGAGGGCAAGAGACCCAGTACTTC
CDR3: CASSLAGGQETQYF

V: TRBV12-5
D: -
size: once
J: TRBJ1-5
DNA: TGTGCTAGTGTTACGGTGGGCAATCAGCCCCAGCATTTT
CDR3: CASVTVGNQPQHF

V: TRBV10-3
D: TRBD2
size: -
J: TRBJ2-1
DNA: TGTGCCATCACCAGAACGTCTAGCGGGCCCCACAATGAGCAGTTCTTC
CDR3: CAITRTSSGPHNEQFF

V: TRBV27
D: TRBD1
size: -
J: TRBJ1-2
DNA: TGTGCCAGCAGTTTAAATCCCCCCAACAGGGGGAACTATGGCTACACCTTC
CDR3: CASSLNPPNRGNYGYTF

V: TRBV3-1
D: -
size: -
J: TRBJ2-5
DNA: TGTGCCAGCAGCCAAGGGGGACAATCTTTCAAGACCCAGTACTTC
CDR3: CASSQGGQSFKTQYF

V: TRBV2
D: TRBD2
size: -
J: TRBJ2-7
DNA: TGTGCCAGCTCAATAGAAGCGGGAGTTCGTGAGCAGTACTTC
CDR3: CASSIEAGVREQYF

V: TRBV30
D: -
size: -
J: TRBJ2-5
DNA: TGTGCCTGGAGTGTGGGCAGTGGGGGGACCCAGTACTTC
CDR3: CAWSVGSGGTQYF

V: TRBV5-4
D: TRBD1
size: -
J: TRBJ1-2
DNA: TGTGCCAGCAGCTTGGCCCTCGAGGGGGCGAAGCATGGCTACACCTTC
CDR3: CASSLALEGAKHGYTF

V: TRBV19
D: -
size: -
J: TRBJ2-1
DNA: TGTGCCAGTAGCGCCATCCTGAATGAGCAGTTCTTC
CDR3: CASSAILNEQFF

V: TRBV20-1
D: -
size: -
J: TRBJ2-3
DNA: TGCAGTGCTAGAGTAGACTATAGCACAGATACGCAGTATTTT
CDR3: CSARVDYSTDTQYF

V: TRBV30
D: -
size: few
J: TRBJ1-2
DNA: TGTGCCTGGAGTGTAGCCTATGGCTACACCTTC
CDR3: CAWSVAYGYTF

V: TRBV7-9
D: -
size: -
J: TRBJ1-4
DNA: TGTGCCAGCAGCTTGGCGAGTGGGAAAAAACTGTTTTTT
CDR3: CASSLASGKKLFF

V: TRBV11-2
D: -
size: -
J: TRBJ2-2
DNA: TGTGCCAGCAGCTTACGGGCAGGGGGGATAGGCGGGGAGCTGTTTTTT
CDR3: CASSLRAGGIGGELFF

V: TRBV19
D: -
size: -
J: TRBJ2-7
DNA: TGTGCCAGTAGTACCCTGGACACGCTCTCCTACGAGCAGTACTTC
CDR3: CASSTLDTLSYEQYF

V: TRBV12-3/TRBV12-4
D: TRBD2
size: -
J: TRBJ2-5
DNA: TGTGCCAGCACGGGAGTAGACTCGCGGGAGGGCCTAGAGACCCAGTACTTC
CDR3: CASTGVDSREGLETQYF

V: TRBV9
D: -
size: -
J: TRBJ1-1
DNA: TGTGCCAGCAGCAGACGACAGGTGAACACTGAAGCTTTCTTT
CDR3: CASSRRQVNTEAFF

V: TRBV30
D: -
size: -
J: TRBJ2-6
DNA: TGTGCCTCCGAGGGGGGACACTCTGGGGCCAACGTCCTGACTTTC
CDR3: CASEGGHSGANVLTF